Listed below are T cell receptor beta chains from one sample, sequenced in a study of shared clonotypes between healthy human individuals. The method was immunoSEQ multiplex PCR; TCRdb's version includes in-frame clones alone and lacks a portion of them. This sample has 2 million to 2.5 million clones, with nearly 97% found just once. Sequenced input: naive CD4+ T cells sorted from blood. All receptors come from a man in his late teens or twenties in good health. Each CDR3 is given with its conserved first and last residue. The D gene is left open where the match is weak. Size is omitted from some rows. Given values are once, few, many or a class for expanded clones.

CASDSGGTDTQYF	TGCGCCAGTGATAGCGGGGGCACAGATACGCAGTATTTT	TRBD2	TRBV5-1	-	TRBJ2-3
CAWGGAGGNTIYF	TGTGCCTGGGGGGGCGCAGGAGGAAACACCATATATTTT	-	TRBV30	once	TRBJ1-3
CASSLEGQASYEQYF	TGCGCCAGCAGCTTGGAGGGACAGGCTTCCTACGAGCAGTACTTC	TRBD1	TRBV5-1	-	TRBJ2-7
CASSPQTGGDYGYTF	TGCGCCAGCAGCCCCCAGACAGGGGGGGACTATGGCTACACCTTC	TRBD1	TRBV4-1	-	TRBJ1-2
CASRSGNSYEQYF	TGTGCCAGCAGGTCAGGGAACTCCTACGAGCAGTACTTC	-	TRBV27	-	TRBJ2-7
CASSNPGQIAEAFF	TGCGCCAGCAGTAATCCGGGGCAGATCGCTGAAGCTTTCTTT	-	TRBV10-2	-	TRBJ1-1
CASSVTRLATGAEQFF	TGTGCCAGCAGCGTCACCCGACTAGCAACGGGCGCTGAGCAGTTCTTC	TRBD2	TRBV9	-	TRBJ2-1
CASRMGHQNTGELFF	TGTGCCAGCAGGATGGGACATCAGAACACCGGGGAGCTGTTTTTT	-	TRBV6-5	-	TRBJ2-2
CASSRDVSYEQYF	TGTGCCAGCAGCAGGGACGTATCCTACGAGCAGTACTTC	-	TRBV5-6	-	TRBJ2-7
CATTRDSNSPLHF	TGTGCCACCACAAGGGACAGCAATTCACCCCTCCACTTT	TRBD1	TRBV28	few	TRBJ1-6
CASSLGGRQVGNTIYF	TGTGCCAGCAGCTTAGGAGGGAGGCAAGTTGGAAACACCATATATTTT	-	TRBV7-8	-	TRBJ1-3
CASSKRQGPPGWPQHF	TGTGCCAGCAGTAAGCGACAGGGGCCGCCGGGGTGGCCCCAGCATTTT	TRBD1	TRBV2	-	TRBJ1-5
CAWSRGLLPPREQYF	TGTGCCTGGAGCAGGGGGTTGCTTCCCCCTAGAGAGCAGTACTTC	TRBD1	TRBV30	-	TRBJ2-7
CASSEVAGAMGEQYF	TGTGCCAGCAGTGAAGTTGCGGGGGCGATGGGGGAGCAGTACTTC	-	TRBV2	-	TRBJ2-7
CASSKARGPNYGYTF	TGTGCCAGCAGCAAAGCGCGCGGCCCTAACTATGGCTACACCTTC	-	TRBV21-1	-	TRBJ1-2
CASSLRTGGNSPLHF	TGTGCCAGCAGTCTTCGGACAGGGGGCAATTCACCCCTCCACTTT	TRBD1	TRBV28	-	TRBJ1-6
CASSSQGYRDRYEQYF	TGTGCCAGCAGCTCCCAAGGGTATCGGGATAGGTACGAGCAGTACTTC	-	TRBV7-9	few	TRBJ2-7
CAISESRQAYEQYF	TGTGCCATCAGTGAGTCGCGACAGGCCTACGAGCAGTACTTC	-	TRBV10-3	-	TRBJ2-7
CAISGGGQETQYF	TGTGCCATCAGCGGGGGGGGACAAGAGACCCAGTACTTC	TRBD2	TRBV10-3	-	TRBJ2-5
CASSTLWDRGPSNEQFF	TGTGCCAGTAGTACTCTATGGGACAGGGGTCCGAGTAATGAGCAGTTCTTC	TRBD1	TRBV19	once	TRBJ2-1
CASTGLAGRAGELFF	TGTGCCAGCACCGGACTAGCGGGAAGGGCCGGGGAGCTGTTTTTT	TRBD2	TRBV6-1	-	TRBJ2-2
CASSFDRGEQFF	TGTGCCAGCAGCTTCGACAGGGGTGAGCAGTTCTTC	TRBD1	TRBV9	-	TRBJ2-1
CASSPTPGQAYEQYF	TGTGCCAGCAGTCCCACTCCGGGACAGGCATACGAGCAGTACTTC	TRBD1	TRBV6-1	-	TRBJ2-7
CASSEEWGGGAYEQYF	TGTGCCAGCAGTGAAGAGTGGGGAGGGGGCGCCTACGAGCAGTACTTC	-	TRBV2	-	TRBJ2-7
CASSVKDTQYF	TGTGCCAGCAGCGTAAAGGATACGCAGTATTTT	-	TRBV9	-	TRBJ2-3
CASSYIGGPREQYF	TGTGCCAGCAGTTACATCGGGGGGCCCAGGGAGCAGTACTTC	-	TRBV6-5	-	TRBJ2-7
CASGQGASGANVLTF	TGTGCCAGCGGACAGGGAGCCTCTGGGGCCAACGTCCTGACTTTC	TRBD1	TRBV6-1	-	TRBJ2-6
CASNQPPAGGKNTGELFF	TGTGCCAGCAATCAACCCCCAGCGGGGGGTAAGAACACCGGGGAGCTGTTTTTT	TRBD2	TRBV28	-	TRBJ2-2
CASSPRGQGMNTEAFF	TGTGCCAGCAGCCCCCGGGGACAGGGGATGAACACTGAAGCTTTCTTT	TRBD1	TRBV7-2	-	TRBJ1-1
CASSVASSRDIYEQYF	TGTGCCAGCAGCGTAGCGTCTTCCAGGGACATCTACGAGCAGTACTTC	-	TRBV9	-	TRBJ2-7
CASSLAGANTGELFF	TGCGCCAGCAGCTTGGCCGGCGCGAACACCGGGGAGCTGTTTTTT	-	TRBV5-1	-	TRBJ2-2